Listed below are T cell receptor beta chains from one sample, sequenced in a study of graft-versus-host responses after intestinal transplantation. The repertoire was sequenced with immunoSEQ multiplex PCR; TCRdb's copy has only in-frame clones and lacks some. The sample records tens of thousands of clones, 85% to 95% being singletons. Antigens of these TCRs are unknown. The sequencing here drew on unstimulated CD8+ T cells sorted from spleen or lymph node cells, taken before transplant. The origin of the receptors is a human donor who was the organ donor for an intestinal transplant. CDR3s include the opening cysteine and the closing phenylalanine or tryptophan. D genes are given only for firm matches. Size is omitted from some rows. Given values are once, few, many or a class for expanded clones.

D	V	J	size	length	DNA	CDR3
TRBD1	TRBV4-3	TRBJ2-7	NA	16	TGCGCCAGCAGCCAAGATAAGGGACAGGGGGCTTACGAGCAGTACTTC	CASSQDKGQGAYEQYF
TRBD1	TRBV30	TRBJ2-2	NA	14	TGTGCCTGGGGGACAGGGGCCGGATCCGGGGAGCTGTTTTTT	CAWGTGAGSGELFF
NA	TRBV7-3	TRBJ1-1	once	13	TGTGCCAGCAGCGTCAGGGGAGACACTGAAGCTTTCTTT	CASSVRGDTEAFF
NA	TRBV11-2	TRBJ2-1	NA	15	TGTGCCAGCAGCGAAAGACTAGACTCCTACAATGAGCAGTTCTTC	CASSERLDSYNEQFF
NA	TRBV10-2	TRBJ2-1	once	16	TGCGCCAGCGCCTTCCCGGTTGAGAGAAACTACAATGAGCAGTTCTTC	CASAFPVERNYNEQFF
NA	TRBV11-2	TRBJ2-7	NA	14	TGTGCCAGCAGCCCGGGTAGAGGGGGCTACGAGCAGTACTTC	CASSPGRGGYEQYF
TRBD1	TRBV29-1	TRBJ2-5	once	13	TGCAGCGCAAGGGGACAGGGGGAACAGACCCAGTACTTC	CSARGQGEQTQYF
NA	TRBV6-1	TRBJ1-1	NA	14	TGTGCCAGCAGTGAATGGGGGGCGAACACTGAAGCTTTCTTT	CASSEWGANTEAFF
TRBD2	TRBV10-3	TRBJ2-5	NA	15	TGTGCCATCAGCAGTAGCGGGGGTACAGCGGAGACCCAGTACTTC	CAISSSGGTAETQYF
NA	TRBV10-3	TRBJ2-1	NA	15	TGTGCCATCAGTGATATTATGGCTTACGGGGATGAGCAGTTCTTC	CAISDIMAYGDEQFF
TRBD1	TRBV11-2	TRBJ2-7	NA	14	TGTGCCAGCAGCCCCGGGACAGGGGGCTACGAGCAGTACTTC	CASSPGTGGYEQYF
NA	TRBV19	TRBJ2-1	NA	14	TGTGCCAGTAGTATAGGGTCCTCCTACAATGAGCAGTTCTTC	CASSIGSSYNEQFF
TRBD2	TRBV28	TRBJ2-7	NA	15	TGTGCCAGCAGCCGCCCCCGACTAGCTCCCTCCGAGCAGTACTTC	CASSRPRLAPSEQYF
NA	TRBV27	TRBJ1-2	NA	15	TGTGCCAGCAGTTTTGGGAAGGAATCTAACTATGGCTACACCTTC	CASSFGKESNYGYTF
NA	TRBV9	TRBJ2-2	NA	12	TGTGCCAGCAGCGTATCATCCGGGGAGCTGTTTTTT	CASSVSSGELFF
NA	TRBV19	TRBJ1-4	NA	17	TGTGCCAGTAGTACCCCCCGGGACACAAGCCGACGGGAAAAACTGTTTTTT	CASSTPRDTSRREKLFF
NA	TRBV28	TRBJ1-2	NA	15	TGTGCCAGCAGTTTAGGCCCCTTATCGAACTATGGCTACACCTTC	CASSLGPLSNYGYTF
NA	TRBV14	TRBJ2-7	NA	15	TGTGCCAGCAGTCCCACAGGGTCCCTTTCCTACGAGCAGTACTTC	CASSPTGSLSYEQYF
TRBD1	TRBV7-3	TRBJ2-3	once	14	TGTGCCAGCAGCCGGGACAGGGGGCGGGATACGCAGTATTTT	CASSRDRGRDTQYF
NA	TRBV9	TRBJ1-1	NA	16	TGTGCCAGCAGCGTAGGCACTTCAACTATGAACACTGAAGCTTTCTTT	CASSVGTSTMNTEAFF
NA	TRBV11-2	TRBJ1-1	NA	14	TGTGCCAGCAGCACCGTTGGTGGGAACACTGAAGCTTTCTTT	CASSTVGGNTEAFF
NA	TRBV18	TRBJ1-5	NA	16	TGTGCCAGCTCACCCACGAGGGTCTCCCTCAATCAGCCCCAGCATTTT	CASSPTRVSLNQPQHF
NA	TRBV5-1	TRBJ1-6	once	15	TGCGCCAGCAGCTTGTATCTCTTGGCGGAATCACCCCTCCACTTT	CASSLYLLAESPLHF
NA	TRBV30	TRBJ1-4	NA	12	TGTGCCTGGGGATTGGACAGTGAAAAACTGTTTTTT	CAWGLDSEKLFF
NA	TRBV11-3	TRBJ2-6	NA	14	TGTGCCAGCAGCTTGACATCTGGGGCCAACGTCCTGACTTTC	CASSLTSGANVLTF
NA	TRBV7-9	TRBJ2-7	NA	13	TGTGCCAGCAGCTTTTCCTACTCCTACGAGCAGTACTTC	CASSFSYSYEQYF
NA	TRBV19	TRBJ2-7	NA	13	TGTGCCAGTAGCCCGGGACAAACCTACGAGCAGTACTTC	CASSPGQTYEQYF
NA	TRBV11-2	TRBJ2-5	once	12	TGTGCCAGCAGCCCTCTTCAAGAGACCCAGTACTTC	CASSPLQETQYF
NA	TRBV5-6	TRBJ1-6	NA	14	TGTGCCAGCAGCGACACAGGAGTCCCTTCACCCCTCCACTTT	CASSDTGVPSPLHF
NA	TRBV5-1	TRBJ1-4	NA	15	TGCGCCAGCAGCTTGGTAGGGGGTGAGGATGAAAAACTGTTTTTT	CASSLVGGEDEKLFF
TRBD2	TRBV13	TRBJ2-6	NA	19	TGTGCCAGCAACAATCCCCGAGGTCCAGCGGGGGTTGGGGCCAACGTCCTGACTTTC	CASNNPRGPAGVGANVLTF
NA	TRBV9	TRBJ1-2	NA	13	TGTGCCAGCAGATCAACGGTGAACTATGGCTACACCTTC	CASRSTVNYGYTF
NA	TRBV5-1	TRBJ2-7	NA	13	TGCGCCAGCAGCTTGGTCCCCTACGGCGAGCAGTACTTC	CASSLVPYGEQYF
TRBD2	TRBV7-8	TRBJ2-7	NA	13	TGTGCCAGCAGCTTAGGAACAGCGGGAGGTTACTACTTC	CASSLGTAGGYYF
TRBD1	TRBV30	TRBJ2-5	NA	13	TGTGCCTGGAGAACCGGGACAGAAGAGACCCAGTACTTC	CAWRTGTEETQYF
NA	TRBV15	TRBJ1-5	NA	18	TGTGCCACCAGCAGAGATCGGGCCTCACAGGTCCACAATCAGCCCCAGCATTTT	CATSRDRASQVHNQPQHF
NA	TRBV9	TRBJ2-1	NA	15	TGTGCCAGCAGCGTCCACCGGGACTCCGTCAATGAGCAGTTCTTC	CASSVHRDSVNEQFF
TRBD1	TRBV2	TRBJ1-1	NA	16	TGTGCCAGTGGGCGGACAGGGAGGGTGAGGAACACTGAAGCTTTCTTT	CASGRTGRVRNTEAFF
TRBD1	TRBV27	TRBJ2-7	few	15	TGTGCCAGCAGTCTCTCCGGGACAGGAGCTTACGAGCAGTACTTC	CASSLSGTGAYEQYF
TRBD2	TRBV4-2	TRBJ2-1	NA	20	TGTGCCAGCAGCCAAGGTGGACTAGCGGGGGGCCCGGGCTCCTACAATGAGCAGTTCTTC	CASSQGGLAGGPGSYNEQFF
TRBD1	TRBV19	TRBJ1-2	NA	17	TGTGCCAGTAGTAGAGGGGACAGGGTACCCTCCTCGGATGGCTACACCTTC	CASSRGDRVPSSDGYTF
NA	TRBV27	TRBJ1-2	once	13	TGTGCCAGCAGTTTATCAGTCAGCTATGGCTACACCTTC	CASSLSVSYGYTF
TRBD2	TRBV27	TRBJ2-7	NA	17	TGTGCCAGCAGTAACCGGGGTAGCGGGGGGGACCCCTACGAGCAGTACTTC	CASSNRGSGGDPYEQYF
TRBD1	TRBV2	TRBJ2-7	NA	14	TGTGCCAGCAGTGAAGGGACAGGGGCCGGCGAGCAGTACTTC	CASSEGTGAGEQYF
NA	TRBV5-6	TRBJ2-3	NA	13	TGTGCCAGCAGCTGGGGCGTTACAGATACGCAGTATTTT	CASSWGVTDTQYF
NA	TRBV27	TRBJ1-1	NA	15	TGTGCCAGCAGAGTCGCCGCAGGGCCGAACACTGAAGCTTTCTTT	CASRVAAGPNTEAFF
TRBD2	TRBV27	TRBJ2-7	NA	14	TGTGCCACCACACCCACCGGACTAGCGTTCGAGCAGTACTTC	CATTPTGLAFEQYF
NA	TRBV7-5	TRBJ2-7	NA	16	TGTGCCAGAAGCTCGCCACCGGGACAGGGTTGGATCGAGCAGTACTTC	CARSSPPGQGWIEQYF
NA	TRBV28	TRBJ1-6	NA	16	TGTGCCAGCAGTTTAGAGACGGACTCCTATAATTCACCCCTCCACTTT	CASSLETDSYNSPLHF
TRBD1	TRBV6-5	TRBJ2-1	NA	15	TGTGCCAGCAGTTCCAGGACAGGGGCGGGAGATGAGCAGTTCTTC	CASSSRTGAGDEQFF
TRBD1	TRBV11-3	TRBJ2-5	NA	15	TGTGCCAGCAGCCCCCGGGACAGGGGGCAAGAGACCCAGTACTTC	CASSPRDRGQETQYF